These 12 T cell receptor beta chains were sequenced from one sample in a study of OX40 agonist ivuxolimab in advanced cancers. Sequencing was performed with immunoSEQ multiplex PCR; in TCRdb, only in-frame clones are kept and a portion is missing. The data show more than 85,000 clones, approximately 89% seen once. The sample consisted of CD4+ or CD8+ T cells sorted from blood, taken in a trial of the OX40 agonist ivuxolimab. The receptor source for this set is an adult with an advanced solid tumor such as melanoma, head and neck, liver or kidney cancer.

The table lists this clone with a count of one. V is TRBV19 and J is TRBJ2-6, with D perhaps TRBD2 (6 bases). Trimming took off 1 base at V and 2 bases at J, with 15 bases between the two ends. The CDR3 extends over 18 amino acids. Germline V gene lookup returns CDR1 LNHDA and CDR2 SQIVND (reference sequence). Here the CDR3 DNA reads TGTGCCAGTAGTATAGGGAGGAGGGGCCCCACTGGGGCCAACGTCCTGACTTTC. Translated, it gives CASSIGRRGPTGANVLTF.

This chain connects TRBV19 to TRBJ2-3, with 8 bases lining up with TRBD1. The V and J ends lost 4 bases and 4 bases, in that order; junction bases with no gene match: 7. The germline V gene encodes CDR1 LNHDA and CDR2 SQIVND (reference sequence). The CDR3 consists of 15 residues. As DNA, the CDR3 is TGTGCCAGTAGTACGCAGACAGGGGTGGCAGATACGCAGTATTTT. It specifies CASSTQTGVADTQYF. Variable domain in full (rest from reference TRBV19 and TRBJ2-3): DGGITQSPKYLFRKEGQNVTLSCEQNLNHDAMYWYRQDPGQGLRLIYYSQIVNDFQKGDIAEGYSVSREKKESFPLTVTSAQKNPTAFYLCASSTQTGVADTQYFGPGTRLTVL.

V is TRBV4-3 and J is TRBJ1-1; TRBD1 matches at 8 bases. The V gene's germline CDR1 is LGHNA and CDR2 YSLEER. The CDR3 extends over 15 amino acids. The junction had 5 bases not matched to a gene; V was cut back by 5 bases and J by 0 bases. CDR3 bases: TGCGCCAGCAGCTTCCGGACAGGGCTGAACACTGAAGCTTTCTTT. This encodes CASSFRTGLNTEAFF.

As DNA, the CDR3 is TGTGCCAGCAGCTTAGCATCAGGGGGCTCTCGTAATTCACCCCTCCACTTT. This encodes CASSLASGGSRNSPLHF. The genes are TRBV7-6 and TRBJ1-6, with 8 bases lining up with TRBD1. The CDR3 sequence is 17 residues long. Trimming cost V 0 bases and J 6 bases; bases outside gene matches: 7. In germline, CDR1 is SGHVS, CDR2 FNYEAQ.

The chain carries TRBV30 and TRBJ1-2; 8 bases fit TRBD1. The length of the CDR3 is 14 residues. The germline V gene has CDR1 GTSNPN and CDR2 SVGIG (reference sequence). The CDR3, as DNA: TGTGTCTCGGACAGGGAGGGAGCTGACGATGGCTACACCTTC. Its protein product is CVSDREGADDGYTF. The whole variable domain, remainder taken from reference TRBV30 and TRBJ1-2, is SQTIHQWPATLVQPVGSPLSLECTVEGTSNPNLYWYRQAAGRGLQLLFYSVGIGQISSEVPQNLSASRPQDRQFILSSKKLLLSDSGFYLCVSDREGADDGYTFGSGTRLTVV.

V usage is TRBV6-1 and J usage is TRBJ1-2; D might be TRBD1 (5 bases). V lost 4 bases and J lost 6, with 15 bases in between. The germline gives CDR1 MNHNS, CDR2 SASEGT. This CDR3 has 14 amino acids. The CDR3 DNA sequence: TGTGCCAGCAGTGTCCCGGGGGGAGGTCATGGCTACACCTTC. Translation gives CASSVPGGGHGYTF.

The V call is TRBV4-3, the J call TRBJ1-2, with no clear D. Germline CDR1 reads LGHNA; CDR2 reads YSLEER. The CDR3 is 14 residues long. V was cut by 0 bases and J by 8 bases, with 13 bases left in between. The CDR3 reads CASSQDGEQVGYTF. The DNA of the CDR3 is TGCGCCAGCAGCCAAGATGGAGAGCAAGTAGGCTACACCTTC.

The gene calls are TRBV29-1 and TRBJ1-4; 7 nucleotides line up with TRBD1. The CDR3 spans 14 residues. The V gene end was trimmed by 4 bases and the J gene end by 4 bases; junction bases not matched to a gene: 6. The germline gives CDR1 SQVTM, CDR2 ANQGSEA. In DNA, the CDR3 is TGCAGCGTTGCCCACGGGACAGTTAATGAAAAACTGTTTTTT. Protein sequence: CSVAHGTVNEKLFF.

The rearrangement joins TRBV28 to TRBJ1-4; 8 positions match TRBD1. CDR1 MDHEN and CDR2 SYDVKM come from the germline V gene. V dropped 5 bases and J dropped 0; count of bases not matched to a gene: 8. This CDR3 has 17 residues. The CDR3: CASSAYRGGSTNEKLFF. The CDR3 nucleotides read TGTGCCAGCAGTGCGTACAGGGGGGGTTCAACTAATGAAAAACTGTTTTTT.

The genes are TRBV7-9 and TRBJ2-1, with TRBD1 matching over 9 bases. The ends lost 11 bases at V and 7 bases at J; junction bases unmatched: 6. The CDR3 totals 12 residues. Germline V gene lookup returns CDR1 SEHNR and CDR2 FQNEAQ (reference sequence). The CDR3 sequence: CAGGTGFNEQFF. The CDR3 DNA reads as TGTGCCGGAGGGACAGGGTTTAATGAGCAGTTCTTC. Based on the CDR3 plus reference TRBV7-9 and TRBJ2-1, the full variable domain is DTGVSQNPRHKITKRGQNVTFRCDPISEHNRLYWYRQTLGQGPEFLTYFQNEAQLEKSRLLSDRFSAERPKGSFSTLEIQRTEQGDSAMYLCAGGTGFNEQFFGPGTRLTVL.

The chain couples TRBV30 to TRBJ1-6; 8 bases are shared with TRBD1. The trim removed 0 bases at V and 8 bases at J, leaving 9 bases unmatched. From germline, CDR1 is GTSNPN and CDR2 SVGIG (reference sequence). There are 16 residues in the CDR3. The CDR3 nucleotides are TGTGCCTGGAGTGTGTTGGCCAGGGGGCAGGATTCACCCCTCCACTTT. Translation gives CAWSVLARGQDSPLHF.

The chain recombines TRBV11-2 with TRBJ1-1; unclear D gene. This CDR3 has 12 amino acids. Deletions cut 1 base from V and 5 bases from J, with 5 bases between. Germline V gene sequence: CDR1 SGHAT, CDR2 FQNNGV. The CDR3 nucleotides read TGTGCCAGCAGCTTAGTAGGAACTGAAGCTTTCTTT. Protein product: CASSLVGTEAFF.